This T cell receptor beta chain emerged from a study of blood T cells in healthy people across ages (dated by TCRdb to the mid-2010s). A note on the overall study: Template switching captured roughly one uniquely barcoded TCR beta cDNA molecule per two T cells in model experiments. The study measured age-related changes in TCR beta repertoire diversity using deep sequencing normalized with unique cDNA molecular identifiers. The donors were split into four age groups: young (average approximately 16 years), middle-aged (about 40), aged (more than 55) and long-lived (under 90). To avoid experimental bias, donors of different ages were randomly spread across the sequencing lanes. Using the same blood draw, the study looked at two additional independent replicas of 1 million unique cDNA reads for two donors, one aged 18 to 30 and the other aged 80 or older.

Paper-wide results and their limitations: There was a strong correlation between observed TCR beta diversity and the percentage of naive T cells measured by flow cytometry. Because profiling used bulk unsorted PBMCs, naive and antigen-experienced compartments could not be compared conclusively. Compared with the aged group, more naive CD4+ T cells, fewer expanded clones and increased TCR diversity were shown by the long-lived group, suggesting age selection. Donor CMV infection status was unknown, potentially confounding age-related changes in expanded clonotypes. Observed TCR beta diversity per million T cells fell roughly linearly with age, and a significant reduction was already apparent by age about 38. Total diversity estimates from one million sequenced T cells were considered lower bounds and underestimates.

To prepare the library, 5' RACE was applied. The sequencing machine was an Illumina HiSeq 2500. A second PCR of about 6 to 11 cycles was performed with a sample-barcoded 5' primer and a J-beta primer mix. A unique molecular identifier was introduced onto each TCR beta cDNA molecule by a template-switch 5' adaptor carrying 12 random nucleotides. At least 2.5 million CDR3-containing paired-end reads were obtained from each sample. First-strand cDNA was synthesized from all RNA with the Mint cDNA synthesis kit, primed by a TRBC-specific oligonucleotide. After uracil-DNA glycosylase treatment, a first 18-cycle PCR used universal primers M1SS and BC2_uni_R on all cDNA. The study's processing was this. For normalization, 1 million high-quality reads, each with a distinct molecular identifier, were randomly selected from each sample. Instead of being binned into consensus sequences, reads with shared molecular identifiers were discarded. MiTCR, with a Q25 quality threshold and the strictest error-elimination algorithm, was used for CDR3 identification, clonotype clustering and error correction. A nonparametric unseen species model with Euler transformation was used to estimate lower-bound total TCR beta diversity. The raw public reads went through TCRdb reprocessing: fastp at Q25, MiXCR clone calling, in-frame beta chains kept. Identical CDR3 protein sequences are pooled into one entry, listed with their most common genes and DNA. The V and J calls were not made by the authors but by TCRdb's processing. This sample comprises roughly 930,000 distinct CDR3 sequences, roughly 48% of them detected only once. 13% of the sample is in the top ten clones.

Systemically healthy Caucasian individuals from Russia, 35 to 50 in total and aged about 6 to 95 years, were included as donors. Around 10 milliliters of peripheral blood were drawn from each donor into EDTA-treated Vacutainer tubes. PBMCs were isolated by Ficoll-Paque density-gradient centrifugation, with at least 6 million obtained per sample. Trizol reagent was used to extract total RNA from PBMCs, with at least 6 micrograms per sample. For every donor, flow cytometry on a PBMC aliquot measured the percentage of naive CD45RAhigh/CD27high T cells. Relative to germline, V is 1 base shorter and J is 13 bases shorter, with 13 bases between their ends. Taken from cysteine to phenylalanine, the CDR3 has 12 residues. The only DNA kept is the CDR3, 36 bases in frame from the first base. CDR1 SGHDT and CDR2 YYEEEE are derived from the germline V gene. About this clonotype itself: It has no known antigen specificity. Base-call qualities are not available, and no considerably larger clone is one nucleotide away.

The clonotype originates from a man aged 25 to 40 in good health. Recombination linked TRBV5-6 to TRBJ2-3, and TRBD2 may be the D gene, going by 5 matching bases. Sequencing was carried out using blood. The CDR3 in this case is CASSLIRGEEYF. The nucleotides read TGTGCCAGCAGCTTGATCCGGGGTGAGGAGTATTTT.